The clone carrying this T cell receptor (beta chain) has just one count. These data belong to a study of blood T cell repertoires in COVID-19. The wider study: The origin of the acute and convalescent COVID-19 samples was the United States, Italy and Spain. In each case, the material was cDNA or gDNA derived from T cells, B-cell-depleted T cells, or PBMCs.

Original methodology: It was from reference gene primer amplification that nucleated cell counts were estimated. Repertoires were generated with immunoSEQ multiplex PCR, while TCRdb's copy carries only in-frame clones and drops some. The V and J calls and clone size were taken over from that table, and D and trimming were inferred from the DNA. This table holds 250,000 or so clones, around 90% found once. This TCR was recovered from a woman aged 40 to 50 who had recovered from COVID-19. The specimen sequenced was peripheral blood.

CDR3: CASSLAGTSGTSTDTQYF. CDR3 in DNA: TGTGCCAGCAGCTTAGCCGGGACTAGCGGAACTAGCACAGATACGCAGTATTTT. The chain employs TRBV7-2 and TRBJ2-3; 11 bases match TRBD2. CDR3 length: 18 residues. Germline V gene data show CDR1 as SGHTA and CDR2 as FQGNSA. V shed 0 bases, J shed 0 bases, and the junction held 5 bases outside the gene matches.